This T cell receptor beta chain was documented in a study of blood T cell repertoires in COVID-19. Study overall: T cells, B-cell-depleted T cells, or PBMCs supplied cDNA or gDNA.

The J segment lost 2 bases and the V segment lost 1 base, leaving 2 bases of the junction unmatched. This CDR3 comprises 15 residues. Germline lookup yields CDR1 LNHNV and CDR2 YYDKDF (reference sequence). Here immunoSEQ multiplex PCR was the method, and the copy in TCRdb shows in-frame clones only, minus some. The sample lists some 150,000 clones; around four fifths were seen once. The sample comprised peripheral blood. The gene calls are TRBV15 and TRBJ2-7, with 10 bases identical to TRBD1. This sequence was found in a woman between 35 and 50 years old with active or convalescent COVID-19. The CDR3 protein is CATSRAGQGTYEQYF. CDR3 coding DNA: TGTGCCACCAGCAGAGCGGGACAGGGGACCTACGAGCAGTACTTC.